Listed here are 26 T cell receptor beta chains from one sample, sequenced in a study of shared clonotypes between healthy human individuals. Profiling relied on immunoSEQ multiplex PCR, and the TCRdb table lists in-frame clones only, not all of them. The table lists millions of clones, approximately 92% of them singletons. Sequences were obtained from naive CD4+ T cells sorted from blood. Indicated subset: CD45RA+ positively selected. The receptor source for this set is a man younger than 30 in good health.

The chain uses TRBV4-1 and TRBJ2-5; D is ambiguous. This CDR3 region has 13 residues. Trimming shortened V by 4 bases and J by 2 bases, and 8 bases separated the two germline ends. The germline CDR1 and CDR2 sequences are MGHRA and YSYEKL. CDR3 coding DNA: TGCGCCAGCAGCCGGCTCCAGCAAGAGACCCAGTACTTC. As protein: CASSRLQQETQYF.

The count of this clone is one. Here the CDR3 reads CASSQDSEPQHF. CDR3 coding DNA: TGTGCCAGCAGTCAAGATTCGGAGCCCCAGCATTTT. This chain joins TRBV28 and TRBJ1-5; the D is unclear. Germline-derived CDR1 and CDR2 are MDHEN and SYDVKM. The CDR3 runs 12 residues. The V and J ends lost 5 bases and 8 bases respectively, with 10 bases between them. The variable domain in full, with the rest retrieved from reference TRBV28 and TRBJ1-5, is DVKVTQSSRYLVKRTGEKVFLECVQDMDHENMFWYRQDPGLGLRLIYFSYDVKMKEKGDIPEGYSVSREKKERFSLILESASTNQTSMYLCASSQDSEPQHFGDGTRLSIL.

The chain carries TRBV10-3 and TRBJ2-1; TRBD2 aligns across 12 bases. Germline V gene lookup returns CDR1 ENHRY and CDR2 SYGVKD. J lost 5 bases, V lost 7 bases, and 0 bases had no gene match. The CDR3 has 13 residues. CDR3: CAITSGRDNEQFF. The CDR3 DNA sequence: TGTGCCATCACTAGCGGGAGGGACAATGAGCAGTTCTTC.

This chain joins TRBV6-1 and TRBJ2-7, with D perhaps matching TRBD2 (6 bases). Germline V gene lookup returns CDR1 MNHNS and CDR2 SASEGT. Trimming removed 4 bases from V and 6 bases from J, with 22 bases in between. This CDR3 comprises 16 residues. DNA of the CDR3: TGTGCCAGCAGTGGACCACCCGGGACTGTTATCGTCGAGCAGTACTTC. It yields the protein CASSGPPGTVIVEQYF.

This clone was seen more than once but under ten times. The genes are TRBV2 and TRBJ1-1; D remains unclear. V lost 6 bases, J lost 6 bases, and 14 bases lay in between. Germline V lookup: CDR1 SNHLY, CDR2 FYNNEI. The CDR3 is made up of 13 amino acids. DNA for the CDR3: TGTGCCAGCAGCTCAGAGTTAATCCCTGAAGCTTTCTTT. It is translated as CASSSELIPEAFF.

This clone was observed a single time. V usage is TRBV2 and J usage is TRBJ2-3; 8 nucleotides agree with TRBD2. Germline CDR1 and CDR2: SNHLY and FYNNEI. The CDR3 runs to 15 residues. Unmatched junction bases numbered 4, after V lost 3 bases and J lost 2 bases. Here the CDR3 DNA reads TGTGCCAGCAGTGAGATGGGACTAGACACAGATACGCAGTATTTT. This sequence encodes CASSEMGLDTDTQYF.

This chain connects TRBV30 to TRBJ2-2, with TRBD1 as a possible D gene (6 bases). Trimming shortened V by 0 bases and J by 6 bases, and 14 bases separated the two germline ends. Germline V gives CDR1 GTSNPN, CDR2 SVGIG (reference sequence). The CDR3 sequence is 15 residues long. CDR3 region: CAWSVQSRGAGELFF. CDR3 coding DNA: TGTGCCTGGAGTGTACAGAGCAGGGGTGCCGGGGAGCTGTTTTTT. The full variable domain, in which reference TRBV30 and TRBJ2-2 provide the parts outside the CDR3, is SQTIHQWPATLVQPVGSPLSLECTVEGTSNPNLYWYRQAAGRGLQLLFYSVGIGQISSEVPQNLSASRPQDRQFILSSKKLLLSDSGFYLCAWSVQSRGAGELFFGEGSRLTVL.

This chain links TRBV27 with TRBJ1-6; D remains ambiguous. CDR3 size: 17 residues. Germline V gives CDR1 MNHEY, CDR2 SMNVEV (reference sequence). The ends were cut back, 5 bases at V and 0 bases at J, with 14 bases in the middle. In DNA, the CDR3 is TGTGCCAGCAGTCCCAGTGGAGAGAGCTCCTATAATTCACCCCTCCACTTT. Translated, it gives CASSPSGESSYNSPLHF.

This clone was seen a handful of times. Other DNA variants within this sample encode the same CDR3. The chain is built from TRBV7-9 and TRBJ1-1; perhaps TRBD1 as D (5 bases). V was pared by 2 bases and J by 1 base, with 8 bases between. Germline lookup yields CDR1 SEHNR and CDR2 FQNEAQ (reference sequence). This CDR3 comprises 14 residues. The CDR3: CASSLTGGNTEAFF. The CDR3 DNA follows: TGTGCCAGCAGCTTAACAGGTGGGAACACTGAAGCTTTCTTT.

V usage is TRBV6-5 and J usage is TRBJ1-2; a possible D gene is TRBD1 (5 bases). Germline V gene lookup returns CDR1 MNHEY and CDR2 SVGAGI. The CDR3 length is 12 residues. The V gene lost 6 bases and the J gene lost 8 bases, with 13 bases spanning the gap. The DNA for the CDR3 is TGTGCCAGCAGACCCGGGACCGGCGGCTACACCTTC. Translated, it gives CASRPGTGGYTF.

This sequence joins TRBV6-1 and TRBJ1-2; D gene uncertain. The CDR3 is 13 residues long. V gave up 7 bases and J gave up 0 bases, with 9 bases separating them. CDR1 and CDR2 (germline): MNHNS, SASEGT. The CDR3 nucleotides read TGTGCCAGCAAGGACGGAGCTAACTATGGCTACACCTTC. It translates to CASKDGANYGYTF.

The J gene is TRBJ1-1, the V gene TRBV5-1, with TRBD1 matching over 8 bases. The CDR3 is made up of 15 amino acids. CDR1 and CDR2 (germline): SGHRS, YFSETQ. The ends lost 2 bases at V and 3 bases at J; junction bases unmatched: 6. The CDR3 DNA is TGCGCCAGCAGCTTCGAAAGGACAGGGTACACTGAAGCTTTCTTT. This codes for CASSFERTGYTEAFF.

This chain uses TRBV29-1 with TRBJ2-2; possible D gene TRBD1, 5 bases. Looked up from germline, CDR1 is SQVTM and CDR2 is ANQGSEA. Trimming left V 3 bases short and J 9 bases short, with 14 bases between. The CDR3 runs to 13 residues. The chain's CDR3 is CSVETASERELFF. CDR3 DNA: TGCAGCGTTGAGACAGCTTCAGAGCGGGAGCTGTTTTTT.

About this clone itself: Other DNA sequences in the sample encode the same CDR3. The chain uses TRBV20-1 and TRBJ1-6, with a possible D match to TRBD1 (5 bases). This CDR3 has 11 amino acids. CDR1 is DFQATT and CDR2 is SNEGSKA in the germline V gene (reference sequence). V was shortened by 1 base and J by 10 bases, with 5 bases between the two germline ends. CDR3 bases: TGCAGTGCTAGAGGGGACTCACCCCTCCACTTT. Protein: CSARGDSPLHF.

This chain joins TRBV7-2 and TRBJ1-2; TRBD1 is a possible D gene (5 bases). Germline V gene data show CDR1 as SGHTA and CDR2 as FQGNSA. Trimming removed 2 bases at V and 5 bases at J, with 12 bases between. The CDR3 consists of 14 residues. The CDR3 sequence: CASSLSRGVYGYTF. In DNA form, the CDR3 reads TGTGCCAGCAGCTTATCTCGGGGGGTTTATGGCTACACCTTC.

The chain employs TRBV15 and TRBJ2-1; TRBD2 matches 10 bases. Germline CDR1 LNHNV, CDR2 YYDKDF (reference sequence). The CDR3 sequence is 15 residues long. V lost 5 bases and J lost 3; bases outside the gene matches: 4. CDR3 sequence: CATSGSGGRYNEQFF. CDR3 in DNA: TGTGCCACCAGCGGTAGCGGGGGGCGCTACAATGAGCAGTTCTTC. The variable domain in full, with the rest retrieved from reference TRBV15 and TRBJ2-1, is DAMVIQNPRYQVTQFGKPVTLSCSQTLNHNVMYWYQQKSSQAPKLLFHYYDKDFNNEADTPDNFQSRRPNTSFCFLDIRSPGLGDTAMYLCATSGSGGRYNEQFFGPGTRLTVL.

The chain employs TRBV5-4 and TRBJ2-2, with 7 bases that match TRBD1. Germline CDR1 and CDR2: SGHNT and YYREEE (reference sequence). This CDR3 has 16 amino acids. The trim removed 4 bases at V and 2 bases at J, leaving 8 bases unmatched. The CDR3 loop is CASSRITGVNTGELFF. The CDR3 nucleotides are TGTGCCAGCAGCCGAATAACAGGGGTTAACACCGGGGAGCTGTTTTTT.

The chain combines TRBV6-1 with TRBJ1-5; D is ambiguous. V lost 6 bases and J lost 3, with 15 bases in between. Germline values: CDR1 MNHNS, CDR2 SASEGT. The CDR3 extends over 15 amino acids. The CDR3 nucleotides are TGTGCCAGCAGACGTGGTTCTCAGTCCAATCAGCCCCAGCATTTT. Protein: CASRRGSQSNQPQHF.

The chain is built from TRBV6-1 and TRBJ2-6; D gene unclear. CDR1 MNHNS and CDR2 SASEGT come from the germline V gene. This CDR3 has 15 residues. Trimming pared 1 base from V and 2 bases from J, leaving 6 bases between. CDR3 DNA: TGTGCCAGCAGTGAAGGCCCGCCTGGGGCCAACGTCCTGACTTTC. This sequence encodes CASSEGPPGANVLTF.

The chain is built from TRBV9 and TRBJ2-7; D gene unclear. In germline, CDR1 is SGDLS, CDR2 YYNGEE. V lost 4 bases, J lost 2 bases, and 13 bases lay in between. CDR3 size: 14 residues. The CDR3 DNA is TGTGCCAGCAGCCCAGACCCGAACCCCTACGAGCAGTACTTC. It is translated as CASSPDPNPYEQYF.

Of note for this clone: Other DNA sequences of this sample code for an identical CDR3. V and J are TRBV6-5 and TRBJ2-7, with 11 nucleotides matching TRBD2. Trimming cost V 5 bases and J 0 bases; bases outside gene matches: 3. Germline V gene sequence: CDR1 MNHEY, CDR2 SVGAGI. The CDR3 has 15 amino acids. The DNA of the CDR3 is TGTGCCAGCAGTCTAGCGGGGGGTTCCTCCTACGAGCAGTACTTC. It codes for CASSLAGGSSYEQYF.

The rearrangement joins TRBV5-4 to TRBJ1-2; D is perhaps TRBD1 (6 bases). CDR3 length: 15 residues. From germline, CDR1 is SGHNT and CDR2 YYREEE (reference sequence). V lost 4 bases, J lost 4 bases, and 17 bases lay in between. CDR3 protein: CASSQPKGQSYGYTF. The CDR3 nucleotides are TGTGCCAGCAGCCAACCTAAAGGACAGTCCTATGGCTACACCTTC.

In regard to this clone: Other DNA sequences in the same sample also yield this CDR3. V is TRBV29-1 and J is TRBJ1-1; weak D call: TRBD1 (6 bases). The V gene's germline CDR1 is SQVTM and CDR2 ANQGSEA. Deletions cut 4 bases from V and 5 bases from J, with 8 bases between. The CDR3 has 11 residues. The CDR3 DNA sequence: TGCAGCGTTGCTCAGGGGACTGAAGCTTTCTTT. Protein product: CSVAQGTEAFF.

V usage is TRBV2 and J usage is TRBJ2-1; no firm D call. V was clipped by 5 bases and J by 8 bases, with 7 bases between them. The CDR3 totals 11 residues. Germline V gives CDR1 SNHLY, CDR2 FYNNEI. The CDR3 sequence is CASSLGYEQFF. Written as DNA, the CDR3 is TGTGCCAGCAGTCTGGGGTATGAGCAGTTCTTC.

Regarding this clone: Germline and junction disagree at one end, which may indicate a read error. J is TRBJ1-3 and V is TRBV7-7; TRBD1 agrees at 8 bases. The germline V gene has CDR1 SSHAT and CDR2 FNYEAQ (reference sequence). The CDR3 length is 15 residues. DNA of the CDR3: TGTGCTAGCAGCCCCGGGACAGGAACAGGAAACACCATATATTTT. Its translation is CASSPGTGTGNTIYF.

As to this clone: Other nucleotide sequences in the sample specify the same CDR3. The chain combines TRBV5-6 with TRBJ1-5; D uncertain. V lost 2 bases, J lost 0 bases, and 9 bases lay in between. The CDR3 runs 15 residues. Germline CDR1 is SGHDT and CDR2 is YYEEEE. DNA of the CDR3: TGTGCCAGCAGCTTTCGTGGCACTAGCAATCAGCCCCAGCATTTT. Protein product: CASSFRGTSNQPQHF.